This T cell receptor beta chain comes out of a study of T cell responses to AZD1222 COVID-19 vaccine. Germline CDR1 MNHEY, CDR2 SVGEGT. This CDR3 contains 15 residues. V gave up 5 bases and J gave up 6 bases; unmatched junction bases: 10. Study results and limitations: A rise in Spike-specific TCR breadth and depth followed two AZD1222 doses. Reportedly, nearly half the spike-specific TCRs target unmutated variant regions. Baseline seropositives among AZD1222 recipients totaled only five or six. Clonal diversity was possibly underestimated, and white British individuals and females predominated among donors.

Profiled with immunoSEQ multiplex PCR; TCRdb holds only in-frame clones, not every one. The sample contains about 180,000 clones, around 94% of which appear only once. About this clone itself: As yet, its antigen is unknown.

The gene calls are TRBV6-2 or TRBV6-3 and TRBJ2-1; 7 bases align to TRBD2. The sequencing here drew on peripheral blood, taken 28 days after the second AZD1222 dose. The source is an adult who received the AZD1222 COVID-19 vaccine. The CDR3 nucleotides read TGTGCCAGCAGTCCACCTACTAGCGAGGTCAATGAGCAGTTCTTC. The encoded protein is CASSPPTSEVNEQFF.